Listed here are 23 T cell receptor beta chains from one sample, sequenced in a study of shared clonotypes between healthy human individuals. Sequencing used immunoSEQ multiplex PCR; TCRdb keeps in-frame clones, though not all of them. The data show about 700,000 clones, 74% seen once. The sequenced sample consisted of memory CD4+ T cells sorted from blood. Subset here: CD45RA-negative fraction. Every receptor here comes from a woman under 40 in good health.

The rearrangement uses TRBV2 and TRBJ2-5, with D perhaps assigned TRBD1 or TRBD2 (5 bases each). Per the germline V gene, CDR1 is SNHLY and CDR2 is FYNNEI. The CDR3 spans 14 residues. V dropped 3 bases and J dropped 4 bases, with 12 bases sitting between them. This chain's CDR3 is CASSDRVAGETQYF. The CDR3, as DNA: TGTGCCAGCAGTGACAGGGTTGCGGGAGAGACCCAGTACTTC.

The CDR3 loop reads CASSDLSGSGEQYF. CDR3 nucleotides: TGTGCCAGCAGTGACTTGTCAGGCTCGGGGGAGCAGTACTTC. This chain joins TRBV2 and TRBJ2-7; D might be TRBD2 (5 bases). This CDR3 comprises 14 residues. The V gene lost 3 bases and the J gene lost 7 bases, with 16 bases spanning the gap. Germline V gene lookup returns CDR1 SNHLY and CDR2 FYNNEI.

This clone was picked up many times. The CDR3 coding sequence is TGTGCCAGCAGCCAAACTTGGACTAGCGGGGGGAAAAACATTCAGTACTTC. This sequence encodes CASSQTWTSGGKNIQYF. The V call is TRBV4-2, the J call TRBJ2-4; 14 bases are a match to TRBD2. Trimming cost V 2 bases and J 4 bases; bases outside gene matches: 4. The CDR3 has 17 residues. Germline CDR1 reads LGHNA; CDR2 reads YNFKEQ.

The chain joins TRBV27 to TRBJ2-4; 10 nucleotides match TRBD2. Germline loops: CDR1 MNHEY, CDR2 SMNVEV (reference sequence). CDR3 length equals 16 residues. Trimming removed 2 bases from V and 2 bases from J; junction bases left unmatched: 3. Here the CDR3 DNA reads TGTGCCAGCAGTTTAAGCGGGAGGGGTTCCAAAAACATTCAGTACTTC. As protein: CASSLSGRGSKNIQYF.

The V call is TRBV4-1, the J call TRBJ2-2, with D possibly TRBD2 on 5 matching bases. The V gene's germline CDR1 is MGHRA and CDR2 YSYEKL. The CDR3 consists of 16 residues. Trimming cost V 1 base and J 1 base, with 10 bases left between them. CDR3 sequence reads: CASSQVASGNTGELFF. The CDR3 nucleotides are TGCGCCAGCAGCCAAGTAGCCAGCGGGAACACCGGGGAGCTGTTTTTT.

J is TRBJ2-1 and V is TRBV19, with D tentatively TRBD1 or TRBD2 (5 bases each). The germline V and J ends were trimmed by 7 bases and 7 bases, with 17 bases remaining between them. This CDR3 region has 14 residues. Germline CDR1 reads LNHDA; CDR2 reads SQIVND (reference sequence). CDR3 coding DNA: TGTGCCAGTACTCAATCTTGGGGGAGTAATGAGCAGTTCTTC. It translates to CASTQSWGSNEQFF.

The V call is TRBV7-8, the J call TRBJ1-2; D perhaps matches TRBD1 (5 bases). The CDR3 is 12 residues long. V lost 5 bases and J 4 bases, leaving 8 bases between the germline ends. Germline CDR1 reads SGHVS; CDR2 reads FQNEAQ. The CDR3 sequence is CASSVGAYGYTF. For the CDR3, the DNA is TGTGCCAGCAGCGTCGGGGCCTATGGCTACACCTTC.

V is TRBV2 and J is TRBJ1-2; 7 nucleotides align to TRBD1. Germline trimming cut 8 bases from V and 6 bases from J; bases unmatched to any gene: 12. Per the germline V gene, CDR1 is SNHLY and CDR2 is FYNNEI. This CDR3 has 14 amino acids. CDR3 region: CASSYKTGEDGYTF. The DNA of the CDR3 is TGTGCCAGCTCTTACAAAACAGGGGAGGATGGCTACACCTTC.

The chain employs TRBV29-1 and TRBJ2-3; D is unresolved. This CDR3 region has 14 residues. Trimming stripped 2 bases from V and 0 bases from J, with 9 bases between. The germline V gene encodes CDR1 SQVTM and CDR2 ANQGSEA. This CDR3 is CSVETGDSTDTQYF. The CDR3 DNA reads TGCAGCGTTGAAACGGGTGACAGCACAGATACGCAGTATTTT.

The CDR3 DNA follows: TGTGCCAGCAGCCCAGGGACTAGCGGGCTCTACGAGCAGTACTTC. Translating gives CASSPGTSGLYEQYF. The chain combines TRBV5-4 with TRBJ2-7; 12 bases agree with TRBD2. CDR1 and CDR2 (germline): SGHNT, YYREEE (reference sequence). V lost 4 bases and J lost 3; bases outside the gene matches: 5. The CDR3 has 15 residues.

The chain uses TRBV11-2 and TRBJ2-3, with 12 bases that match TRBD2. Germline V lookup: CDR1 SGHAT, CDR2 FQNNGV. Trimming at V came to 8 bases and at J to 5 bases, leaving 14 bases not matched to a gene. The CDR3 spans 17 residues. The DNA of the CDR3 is TGTGCCAGCCGATCCCCGTACCTAGCGGGAGGGTTAGATACGCAGTATTTT. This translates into CASRSPYLAGGLDTQYF.

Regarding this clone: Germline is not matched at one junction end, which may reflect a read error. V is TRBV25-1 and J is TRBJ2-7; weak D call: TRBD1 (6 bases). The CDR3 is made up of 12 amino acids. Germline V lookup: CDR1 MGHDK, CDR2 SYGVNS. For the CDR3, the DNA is TGTGCCAGCAGTGACCCCGGACAGCCACTCCTCTTC. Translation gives CASSDPGQPLLF.

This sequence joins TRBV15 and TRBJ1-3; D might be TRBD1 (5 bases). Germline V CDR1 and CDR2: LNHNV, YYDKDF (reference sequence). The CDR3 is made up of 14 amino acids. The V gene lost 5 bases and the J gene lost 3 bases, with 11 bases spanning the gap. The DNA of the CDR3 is TGTGCCACCAGCGACCGGGACCTTGGAAACACCATATATTTT. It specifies CATSDRDLGNTIYF.

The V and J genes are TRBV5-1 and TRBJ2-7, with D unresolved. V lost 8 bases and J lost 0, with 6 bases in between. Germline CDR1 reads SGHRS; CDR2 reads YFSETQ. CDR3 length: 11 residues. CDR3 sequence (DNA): TGCGCCAGTGGCAGCTCCTACGAGCAGTACTTC. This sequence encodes CASGSSYEQYF.

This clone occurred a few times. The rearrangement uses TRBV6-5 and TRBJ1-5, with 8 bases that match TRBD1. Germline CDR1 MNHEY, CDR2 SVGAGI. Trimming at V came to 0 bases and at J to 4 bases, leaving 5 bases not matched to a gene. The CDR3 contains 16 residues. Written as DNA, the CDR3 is TGTGCCAGCAGTTACTCCGCGGACAGGGATAATCAGCCCCAGCATTTT. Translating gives CASSYSADRDNQPQHF.

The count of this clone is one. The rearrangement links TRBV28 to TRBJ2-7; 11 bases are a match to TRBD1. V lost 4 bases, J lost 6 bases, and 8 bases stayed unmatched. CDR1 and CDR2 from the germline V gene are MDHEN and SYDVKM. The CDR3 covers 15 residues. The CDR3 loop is CASSYPRTGGTEQYF. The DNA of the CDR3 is TGTGCCAGCAGTTACCCCCGGACAGGGGGCACCGAGCAGTACTTC. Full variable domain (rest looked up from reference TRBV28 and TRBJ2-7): DVKVTQSSRYLVKRTGEKVFLECVQDMDHENMFWYRQDPGLGLRLIYFSYDVKMKEKGDIPEGYSVSREKKERFSLILESASTNQTSMYLCASSYPRTGGTEQYFGPGTRLTVT.

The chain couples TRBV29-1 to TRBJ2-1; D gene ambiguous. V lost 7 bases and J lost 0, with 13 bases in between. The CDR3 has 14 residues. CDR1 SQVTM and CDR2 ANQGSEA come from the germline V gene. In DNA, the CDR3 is TGCAGCGCCCGCCCGACAAGCTCCTACAATGAGCAGTTCTTC. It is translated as CSARPTSSYNEQFF.

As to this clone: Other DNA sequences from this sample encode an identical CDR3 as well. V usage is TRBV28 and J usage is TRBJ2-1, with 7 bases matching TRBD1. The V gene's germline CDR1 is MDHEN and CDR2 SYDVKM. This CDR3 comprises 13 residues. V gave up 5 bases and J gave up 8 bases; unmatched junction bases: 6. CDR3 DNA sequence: TGTGCCAGCAGTCCCGCCAGGGGGTATGAGCAGTTCTTC. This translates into CASSPARGYEQFF.

CDR3 bases: TGTGCCAGCAGCAACGGTACAAGTCGCACCGGGGAGCTGTTTTTT. As protein: CASSNGTSRTGELFF. The chain links TRBV21-1 to TRBJ2-2. TRBV21-1 is noted as a pseudogene. This CDR3 region has 15 residues.

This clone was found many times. For the CDR3, the DNA is TGTGCCAGCAGCCAAGGAGGGGGTTGGCAGGGGGACTCACCCCTCCACTTT. It translates to CASSQGGGWQGDSPLHF. This chain uses TRBV4-2 with TRBJ1-6; 7 nucleotides align to TRBD1. The length of the CDR3 is 17 residues. V lost 1 base and J lost 10; bases outside the gene matches: 13. Germline V gives CDR1 LGHNA, CDR2 YNFKEQ.

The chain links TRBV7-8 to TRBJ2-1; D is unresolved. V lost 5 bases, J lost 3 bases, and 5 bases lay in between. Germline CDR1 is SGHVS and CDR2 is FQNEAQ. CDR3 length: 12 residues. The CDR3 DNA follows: TGTGCCAGCAGCCTCAGCTACAATGAGCAGTTCTTC. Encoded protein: CASSLSYNEQFF.

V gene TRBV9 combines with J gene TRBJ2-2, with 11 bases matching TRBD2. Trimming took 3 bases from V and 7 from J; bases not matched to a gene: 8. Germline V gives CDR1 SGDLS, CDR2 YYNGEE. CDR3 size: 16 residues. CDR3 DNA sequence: TGTGCCAGCAGCGAACTAGCGGGAGCCATCGGCGGGGAGCTGTTTTTT. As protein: CASSELAGAIGGELFF.

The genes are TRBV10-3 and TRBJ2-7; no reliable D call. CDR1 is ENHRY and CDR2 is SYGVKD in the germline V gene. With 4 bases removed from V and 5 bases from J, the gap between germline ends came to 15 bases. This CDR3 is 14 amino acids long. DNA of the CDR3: TGTGCCATCAGTGGCCAGACCTCACCCCACGAGCAGTACTTC. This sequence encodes CAISGQTSPHEQYF.